This entry concerns a single T cell receptor (beta chain). This record belongs to a study of identical twins. The CDR3 loop spans 14 amino acids. Germline CDR1 SGHTA, CDR2 FQGNSA. Trimming took 5 bases from V and 6 from J, leaving 14 bases between them. TCRdb redid the calling of the 5' RACE reads with MiXCR, one entry per CDR3 protein. The sample has some 100,000 distinct CDR3 sequences, under 7% seen once. The donor group consisted entirely of healthy Caucasians. The sequence was collected from a woman aged 50 to 60 in good health. The genes are TRBV7-2 and TRBJ2-1; no clear D gene. Material: memory T cells sorted from blood. The CDR3 loop is CASSHDGSLNEQFF. The CDR3 DNA reads TGTGCCAGCAGCCACGATGGTTCCCTCAATGAGCAGTTCTTC.